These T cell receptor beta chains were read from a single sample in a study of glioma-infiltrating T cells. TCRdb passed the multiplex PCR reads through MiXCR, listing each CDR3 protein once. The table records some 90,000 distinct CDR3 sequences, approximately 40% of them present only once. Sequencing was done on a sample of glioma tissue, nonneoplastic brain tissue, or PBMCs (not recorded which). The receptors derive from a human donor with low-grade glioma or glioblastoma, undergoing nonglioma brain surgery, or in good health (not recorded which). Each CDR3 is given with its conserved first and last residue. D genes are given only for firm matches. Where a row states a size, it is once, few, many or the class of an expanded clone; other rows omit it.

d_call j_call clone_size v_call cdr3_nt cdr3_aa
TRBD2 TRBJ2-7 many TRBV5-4 TGTGCCAGCAGCTTGGTTTCTAGCGGGGCCTACGAGCAGTACTTC CASSLVSSGAYEQYF
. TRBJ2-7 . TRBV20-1 TGCAGTGCTATGACCCCGGGAAGGTACTACGAGCAGTACTTC CSAMTPGRYYEQYF
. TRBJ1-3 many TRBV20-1 TGCAGTGCTAGAGATGGGAGCTCTGGAAACACCATATATTTT CSARDGSSGNTIYF
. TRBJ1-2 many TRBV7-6 TGTGCCAGCAGCCCCTCAACGGCGGGCTATGGCTACACCTTC CASSPSTAGYGYTF
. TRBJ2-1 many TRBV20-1 TGCAGTGCCTCGACCCACTACAATGAGCAGTTCTTC CSASTHYNEQFF
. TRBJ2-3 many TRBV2 TGTGCCAGCAGCCTTTGGAGGGCAGATACGCAGTATTTT CASSLWRADTQYF
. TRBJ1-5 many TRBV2 TGTGCCAGCAGTGAAAGAGGAGGGAGTGGTCAGCCCCAGCATTTT CASSERGGSGQPQHF
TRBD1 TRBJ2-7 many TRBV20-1 TGCAGTGCTACCAGGGACAGTCTTTACGAGCAGTACTTC CSATRDSLYEQYF
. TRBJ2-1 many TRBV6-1 TGTGCCAGCAGAATCCTAACGGAGTCCTACAATGAGCAGTTCTTC CASRILTESYNEQFF
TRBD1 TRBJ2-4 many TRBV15 TGTGCCACCAGCACGACTCGACAGGGCCACATTCAGTACTTC CATSTTRQGHIQYF
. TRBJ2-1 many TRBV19 TGTGCCAGTAACCCGGGACAACTAGCGCGGGAGCAGTTCTTC CASNPGQLAREQFF
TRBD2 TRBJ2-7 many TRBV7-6 TGTGCCAGCAGCCCGGGACTAGCGGGAGGCCATCTCCTCTCCTACGAGCAGTACTTC CASSPGLAGGHLLSYEQYF
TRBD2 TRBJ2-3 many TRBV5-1 TGCGCCAGCAGCCCCGGGGGGGGCAAGGATACGCAGTATTTT CASSPGGGKDTQYF
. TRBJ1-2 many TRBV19 TGTGCCAGTAGTCCCCCCGGGACGGCCTATGGCTACACCTTC CASSPPGTAYGYTF
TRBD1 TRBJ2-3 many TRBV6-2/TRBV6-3 TGTGCCAGCAGTCAAGGACAGGGGGCAGATACGCAGTATTTT CASSQGQGADTQYF
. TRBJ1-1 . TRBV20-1 TGCAGTGCTAGAGGTTACCTAAAACCTGAAGCTTTCTTT CSARGYLKPEAFF
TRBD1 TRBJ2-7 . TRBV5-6 TGTGCCAGCAGCCGCGGGACAGGACCCTACGAGCAGTACTTC CASSRGTGPYEQYF
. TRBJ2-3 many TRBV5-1 TGCGCCAGCAGCTCGGACAGTCACCGCACAGATACGCAGTATTTT CASSSDSHRTDTQYF
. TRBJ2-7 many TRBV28 TGTGCCAGCAGTTCCCCCGGGAATAAGGGGACCTACGAGCAGTACTTC CASSSPGNKGTYEQYF
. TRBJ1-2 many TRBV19 TGTGCCAGTAGTCGCCAGGGGAATGGCTACACCTTC CASSRQGNGYTF
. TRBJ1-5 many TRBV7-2 TGTGCCAGCAGCTTAAACAATCAGCCCCAGCATTTT CASSLNNQPQHF
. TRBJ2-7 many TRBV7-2 TGTGCCAGCAGCCCAGGGGGAGCGGGAGTTCACGAGCAGTACTTC CASSPGGAGVHEQYF
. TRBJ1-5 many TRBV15 TGTGCCACCAGCCCGCGGGACAAAAATCAGCCCCAGCATTTT CATSPRDKNQPQHF
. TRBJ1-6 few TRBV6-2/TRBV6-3 TGTGCCAGCAGTTTTGGGGAGGTTCAGCCCCTCCACTTT CASSFGEVQPLHF
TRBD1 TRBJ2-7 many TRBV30 TGTGCCTGGAGTCGAGGGACAGACTACGAGCAGTACTTC CAWSRGTDYEQYF
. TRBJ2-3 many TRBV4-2 TGTGCCAGCAGCCAACGGATAGCGGAAAGCACAGATACGCAGTATTTT CASSQRIAESTDTQYF
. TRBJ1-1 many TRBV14 TGTGCCAGCAGCCCCTGGGGCGGGAAGACTGAAGCTTTCTTT CASSPWGGKTEAFF
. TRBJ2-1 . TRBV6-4 TGTGCCAGCAGTGACGACGTTGAGTGCTACAATGAGCAGTTCTTC CASSDDVECYNEQFF
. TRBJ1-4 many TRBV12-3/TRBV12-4 TGTGCCAGCAGTGTATTCACGGGGGGCGCGCGAGAAAAACTGTTTTTT CASSVFTGGAREKLFF
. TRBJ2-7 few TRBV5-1 TGCGCCAGCAGCTTGGTTGCAGGAAGCTCCTACGAGCAGTACTTC CASSLVAGSSYEQYF
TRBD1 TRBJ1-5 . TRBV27 TGTGCCAGCACCAGCGGACAGGGGGGTACCCAGCCCCAGCATTTT CASTSGQGGTQPQHF
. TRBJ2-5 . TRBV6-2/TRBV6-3 TGTGCCAGCAGGAACAGGGCTGGAGAGACCCAGTACTTC CASRNRAGETQYF
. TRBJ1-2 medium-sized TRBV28 TGTGCCAGCACACAGGACCCCAACTATGGCTACACCTTC CASTQDPNYGYTF
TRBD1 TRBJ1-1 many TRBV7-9 TGTGCCAGCAGAAGGACAGGGCTGAACACTGAAGCTTTCTTT CASRRTGLNTEAFF
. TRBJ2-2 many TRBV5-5 TGTGCCAGCAGCTTCCTTAACGGGGAGCTGTTTTTT CASSFLNGELFF
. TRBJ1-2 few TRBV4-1 TGCGCCAGCAGCTCAGAGTCTTTCCCTAACTATGGCCACGCCTTC CASSSESFPNYGHAF
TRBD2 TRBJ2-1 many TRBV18 TGTGCCAGCTCAGGCGGGGGTTACAATGAGCAGTTCTTC CASSGGGYNEQFF
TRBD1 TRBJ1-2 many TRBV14 TGTGCCAGCAGCCAAGTGAGCCTCGGGACAGGGTATGGCTACACCTTC CASSQVSLGTGYGYTF
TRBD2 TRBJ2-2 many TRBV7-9 TGTGCCAGCAGCTCGGGACTAGCGTTTGGCACCGGGGAGCTGTTTTTT CASSSGLAFGTGELFF
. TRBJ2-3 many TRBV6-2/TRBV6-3 TGTGCCAGCAGTTACAGATTCACAGATACGCAGTATTTT CASSYRFTDTQYF
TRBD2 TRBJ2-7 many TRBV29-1 TGCAGCGTTGAGCGTCTAGCGGGAGGCGAGCAGTACTTC CSVERLAGGEQYF
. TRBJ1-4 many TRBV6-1 TGTGCCAGCAGCCAAGGGACAAAACTGTTTTTT CASSQGTKLFF
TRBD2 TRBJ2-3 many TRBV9 TGTGCCAGCAGCGCGCGGGGGTCCAACACAGATACGCAGTATTTT CASSARGSNTDTQYF
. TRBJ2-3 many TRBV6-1 TGTGCCAGCAGTGAAGTGTTCGGGGGAGATACGCAGTATTTT CASSEVFGGDTQYF
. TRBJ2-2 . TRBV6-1 TGTGCCAGCTTCGGGGGCGGGAACACCGGGGAGCTGTTTTTT CASFGGGNTGELFF
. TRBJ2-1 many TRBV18 TGTGCCAGCTCCCCTCTGACGGGAGATGAGCAGTTCTTC CASSPLTGDEQFF
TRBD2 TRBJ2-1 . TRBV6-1 TGTGCCAGCAGCCTAAGTCAGCGGGAGCCCAACTATGAGCAGTTCTTC CASSLSQREPNYEQFF
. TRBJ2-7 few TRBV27 TGTGCCAGCAGTCGAACAGGGTCCTACGAGCAGTACTTC CASSRTGSYEQYF
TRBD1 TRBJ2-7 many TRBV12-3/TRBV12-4 TGTGCCAGCAGCTCCACCGGGACAGGGTTCGCCCGTGTCACCGAGCAGTACTTC CASSSTGTGFARVTEQYF
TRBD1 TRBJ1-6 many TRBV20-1 TGCAGTGCCCCAAGACAGGGCCTTAATTCACCCCTCCACTTT CSAPRQGLNSPLHF
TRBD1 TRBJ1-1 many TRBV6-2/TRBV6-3 TGTGCCAGCATAGGACAGGTGAGGTCTGAAGCTTTCTTT CASIGQVRSEAFF
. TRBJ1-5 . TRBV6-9 TGTGCCAGCAGTTTCGGGCCAGCCGACCAGCCCGAGCATTTT CASSFGPADQPEHF
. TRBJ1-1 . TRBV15 TGTTCCGCCAGCAGCGAAGTTGGCAGGAACACTGAAGCTTTCTTT CSASSEVGRNTEAFF
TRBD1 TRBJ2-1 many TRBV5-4 TGTGCCAGCAGCTTAGCCGGGACAGGGAACAATGAGCAGTTCTTC CASSLAGTGNNEQFF
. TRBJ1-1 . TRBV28 TGTGTCAGCAGTGTAAGGACAGAGACCTCCGGGAACACTGAAGCTTTCTTT CVSSVRTETSGNTEAFF
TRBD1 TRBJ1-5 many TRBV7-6 TGTGCCAGCAGCTTAAGCCCCCCAGGGGGCTCTAACAATCAGCCCCAGCATTTT CASSLSPPGGSNNQPQHF
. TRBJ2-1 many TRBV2 TGTGCCAGCAGATACTCCCTCAATGAGCAGTTCTTC CASRYSLNEQFF
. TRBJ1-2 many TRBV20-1 TGCAGTGCTAGTGAAGGGGGCTATGGCTACACCTTC CSASEGGYGYTF
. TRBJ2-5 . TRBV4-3 TGCGCCAGCAGCCGCAGTCCCGGGACAAACCGAGGGGGCCAGTACTTC CASSRSPGTNRGGQYF
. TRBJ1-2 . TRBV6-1 TGTGCCAGCAGTTCCAGCGCCGCACCGCCCTCTAACTCTGGCTCCCCCTTC CASSSSAAPPSNSGSPF